A single sample is the source of the 29 T cell receptor beta chains below, sequenced in a study of T-cell reconstitution after alpha-beta-depleted transplantation in children. The library targeted TCRbeta and was prepared with unique molecular identifiers. TCRdb analysed the PCR reads with MiXCR anew, one entry per CDR3 protein. The top ten clones hold under 80% of a sample with more than 2,500 distinct CDR3 sequences, 28% of them seen once. The starting material was PBMCs, mostly from graft donor cells, obtained 60 days after TCRalphabeta/CD19-depleted stem cell transplant. These receptor sequences come from a male patient aged 2-10 years who had a stem cell transplant for acute myeloid leukemia, so the T cells may come from the graft donor.

This clonotype was counted ten times or more. J is TRBJ1-1 and V is TRBV29-1, with TRBD1 matching over 10 bases. The CDR3 is 13 amino acids. Germline CDR1 reads SQVTM; CDR2 reads ANQGSEA. CDR3 residues: CRRTGGRDTEAFF. The CDR3 DNA reads as TGCAGGCGGACAGGGGGGAGAGACACTGAAGCTTTCTTT.

The gene calls are TRBV11-2 and TRBJ2-7, with D perhaps TRBD2 (6 bases). Between the trimmed V and J ends, which lost 1 base and 2 bases, there was a span of 15 bases. Germline CDR1 is SGHAT and CDR2 is FQNNGV. The CDR3 spans 16 residues. This chain's CDR3 is CASSLGFLAGTYEQYF. The CDR3 coding sequence is TGTGCCAGCAGCTTAGGTTTCCTGGCGGGGACCTACGAGCAGTACTTC.

The V call is TRBV6-2 or TRBV6-3, the J call TRBJ2-3; D remains ambiguous. Per the germline V gene, CDR1 is MNHEY and CDR2 is SVGEGT. CDR3 size: 15 residues. V gave up 0 bases and J gave up 2 bases, with 9 bases separating them. This CDR3 reads CASSYSGRTTDTQYF. The CDR3 DNA reads as TGTGCCAGCAGTTACTCTGGCAGGACCACAGATACGCAGTATTTT.

This clonotype was seen at least ten times. As DNA, the CDR3 is TGCAGTGCCAATGCCTATCGCGGGAGGGCCGAAGATACGCAGTATTTT. Amino acid sequence: CSANAYRGRAEDTQYF. The chain uses TRBV20-1 and TRBJ2-3, with 9 bases aligning to TRBD2. The V gene end was trimmed by 6 bases and the J gene end by 5 bases; junction bases not matched to a gene: 15. CDR1 and CDR2 from the germline V gene are DFQATT and SNEGSKA (reference sequence). The length of the CDR3 is 16 residues.

In its sample, this clonotype was seen many times. The V call is TRBV2, the J call TRBJ2-1; TRBD2 is a possible D gene (5 bases). The CDR3 length is 15 residues. Trimming took off 4 bases at V and 2 bases at J, with 12 bases between the two ends. Germline CDR1 is SNHLY and CDR2 is FYNNEI. The CDR3 is CASSGGSAAYNEQFF. As DNA, the CDR3 is TGTGCCAGCAGTGGAGGTAGCGCGGCCTACAATGAGCAGTTCTTC. The variable domain in full, completed from reference TRBV2 and TRBJ2-1, reads EPEVTQTPSHQVTQMGQEVILRCVPISNHLYFYWYRQILGQKVEFLVSFYNNEISEKSEIFDDQFSVERPDGSNFTLKIRSTKLEDSAMYFCASSGGSAAYNEQFFGPGTRLTVL.

This clonotype came up many times. The genes are TRBV6-6 and TRBJ1-1; D gene uncertain. Germline-derived CDR1 and CDR2 are MNHNY and SVGAGI (reference sequence). The CDR3 sequence is 14 residues long. V lost 1 base and J 0 bases, leaving 6 bases between the germline ends. The CDR3 region has the DNA TGTGCCAGCAGTTACTGGGCCATGAACACTGAAGCTTTCTTT. Protein product: CASSYWAMNTEAFF.

This clonotype was observed many times. The chain carries TRBV25-1 and TRBJ2-3, with D possibly matching TRBD2 (5 bases). V was cut by 7 bases and J by 2 bases, with 16 bases left in between. The CDR3 length is 15 residues. Germline CDR1 is MGHDK and CDR2 is SYGVNS. The CDR3 DNA reads TGTGCCAGCACCCAGAGCGGTGCCCCCACAGATACGCAGTATTTT. Translated, it gives CASTQSGAPTDTQYF.

This chain connects TRBV7-9 to TRBJ2-4, with 9 bases that match TRBD2. Germline trimming cut 5 bases from V and 8 bases from J; bases unmatched to any gene: 4. Germline-derived CDR1 and CDR2 are SEHNR and FQNEAQ (reference sequence). The CDR3 contains 13 residues. For the CDR3, the DNA is TGTGCCAGCAGCCCTAGCGGGGAGGACATTCAGTACTTC. Encoded protein: CASSPSGEDIQYF. Supplemented by reference TRBV7-9 and TRBJ2-4, the full variable domain reads DTGVSQNPRHKITKRGQNVTFRCDPISEHNRLYWYRQTLGQGPEFLTYFQNEAQLEKSRLLSDRFSAERPKGSFSTLEIQRTEQGDSAMYLCASSPSGEDIQYFGAGTRLSVL.

This clonotype was seen repeatedly, ten times or more. The chain combines TRBV7-9 with TRBJ1-6; no clear D gene. CDR1 and CDR2 from the germline V gene are SEHNR and FQNEAQ (reference sequence). Trimming removed 3 bases from V and 7 bases from J, with 7 bases in between. The length of the CDR3 is 13 residues. The CDR3 DNA follows: TGTGCCAGCAGCTTTGACACAAATTCACCCCTCCACTTT. Protein sequence: CASSFDTNSPLHF.

The rearrangement uses TRBV10-3 and TRBJ2-2, with D maybe TRBD2 (5 bases). CDR3 size: 15 residues. Between the trimmed V and J ends, which lost 10 bases and 7 bases, there was a span of 22 bases. Germline V gene lookup returns CDR1 ENHRY and CDR2 SYGVKD. Written as DNA, the CDR3 is TGTGCCAACTCCCAACAACTAGGACCCTTCGGGGAGCTGTTTTTT. As protein: CANSQQLGPFGELFF.

This clonotype ranks as medium-sized. The chain employs TRBV6-6 and TRBJ2-1; 7 nucleotides align to TRBD2. The junction had 6 bases not matched to a gene; V was cut back by 2 bases and J by 14 bases. The CDR3 runs to 12 residues. The V gene's germline CDR1 is MNHNY and CDR2 SVGAGI (reference sequence). The CDR3 DNA is TGTGCCAGCAGTTACCAGGACGCGGGAGAGTTCTTC. Its protein product is CASSYQDAGEFF.

This clonotype was recorded a few times. The chain is built from TRBV6-1 and TRBJ1-5; a possible D gene is TRBD1 (5 bases). V was shortened by 6 bases and J by 3 bases, with 9 bases between the two germline ends. The CDR3 is made up of 13 amino acids. Germline CDR1 and CDR2: MNHNS and SASEGT. The CDR3 sequence: CASRDSYNQPQHF. The CDR3 DNA follows: TGTGCCAGCAGAGACAGTTACAATCAGCCCCAGCATTTT.

The table lists this clonotype with many counts. This chain uses TRBV7-9 with TRBJ1-2; D unclear. Per the germline V gene, CDR1 is SEHNR and CDR2 is FQNEAQ (reference sequence). Trimming removed 5 bases from V and 7 bases from J, with 8 bases in between. The CDR3 is 11 residues long. DNA for the CDR3: TGTGCCAGCAGCGGGCCCCGTGGCTACACCTTC. Protein product: CASSGPRGYTF.

The sample holds one count of this clonotype. V gene TRBV2 combines with J gene TRBJ2-1; 7 bases are a match to TRBD1. Germline-derived CDR1 and CDR2 are SNHLY and FYNNEI. Germline trimming cut 6 bases from V and 0 bases from J; bases unmatched to any gene: 5. The CDR3 length is 15 residues. The CDR3 nucleotides are TGTGCCAGCAGCAGGACAGGAGTCTCCTACAATGAGCAGTTCTTC. Amino acid sequence: CASSRTGVSYNEQFF.

This clonotype was picked up many times. The V gene is TRBV4-3, the J gene TRBJ2-1; 8 nucleotides align to TRBD2. The V and J ends lost 2 bases and 14 bases, in that order; junction bases with no gene match: 14. CDR1 is LGHNA, CDR2 YSLEER, per germline. This CDR3 spans 15 amino acids. CDR3 sequence reads: CASSQWVGLLAGKFF. Written as DNA, the CDR3 is TGCGCCAGCAGCCAATGGGTGGGGTTGTTAGCGGGAAAGTTCTTC.

V usage is TRBV20-1 and J usage is TRBJ2-7; 7 bases are a match to TRBD1. The CDR3 contains 11 residues. J gave up 5 bases and V 3 bases, and 1 base lay outside the gene matches. CDR1 DFQATT and CDR2 SNEGSKA come from the germline V gene (reference sequence). The CDR3 sequence is CSASGTDEQYF. The DNA for the CDR3 is TGCAGTGCTAGTGGGACAGACGAGCAGTACTTC.

V gene TRBV5-5 combines with J gene TRBJ2-7; perhaps TRBD2 as D (6 bases). The CDR3 loop spans 15 amino acids. Germline V gene sequence: CDR1 SGHKS, CDR2 YYEKEE (reference sequence). Trimming removed 0 bases at V and 1 base at J, with 11 bases between. The CDR3 DNA is TGTGCCAGCAGCTTGGGGGCGGGGATTTCCTACGAGCAGTACTTC. Protein: CASSLGAGISYEQYF.

The V gene is TRBV11-2, the J gene TRBJ2-2; D is perhaps TRBD2 (5 bases). Per germline, CDR1 SGHAT and CDR2 FQNNGV. V lost 1 base, J lost 7 bases, and 10 bases lay in between. The CDR3 is 14 amino acids. The CDR3 bases are TGTGCCAGCAGCTTAGTCGGGGATCACGGGGAGCTGTTTTTT. It codes for CASSLVGDHGELFF.

The V call is TRBV20-1, the J call TRBJ2-7, with 8 bases that match TRBD1. J gave up 2 bases and V 1 base, and 4 bases lay outside the gene matches. Germline values: CDR1 DFQATT, CDR2 SNEGSKA (reference sequence). The CDR3 is 14 amino acids. The CDR3 DNA sequence: TGCAGTGCTAGAGGAGGACAGGGCCCCTACGAGCAGTACTTC. Its protein is CSARGGQGPYEQYF.

Ten or more counts support this clonotype. The chain carries TRBV5-4 and TRBJ2-3; D gene ambiguous. Germline CDR1 and CDR2: SGHNT and YYREEE (reference sequence). Trimming removed 3 bases from V and 3 bases from J, with 11 bases in between. The CDR3 has 14 amino acids. CDR3 sequence reads: CASSWQQRTDTQYF. Written as DNA, the CDR3 is TGTGCCAGCAGCTGGCAACAGAGAACAGATACGCAGTATTTT. Full variable domain (remainder filled in from reference TRBV5-4 and TRBJ2-3): ETGVTQSPTHLIKTRGQQVTLRCSSQSGHNTVSWYQQALGQGPQFIFQYYREEENGRGNFPPRFSGLQFPNYSSELNVNALELDDSALYLCASSWQQRTDTQYFGPGTRLTVL.

This clonotype counts as medium-sized. The chain joins TRBV7-8 to TRBJ2-2, with D possibly matching TRBD1 (6 bases). Germline CDR1 SGHVS, CDR2 FQNEAQ. The CDR3 contains 13 residues. V dropped 3 bases and J dropped 5 bases, with 7 bases sitting between them. The CDR3 spells CASSFRGTGELFF. For the CDR3, the DNA is TGTGCCAGCAGCTTTAGGGGGACCGGGGAGCTGTTTTTT.

There are many counts of this clonotype. This sequence joins TRBV7-9 and TRBJ1-2, with TRBD1 matching 7 bases. The CDR3 has 16 residues. Trimming at V came to 0 bases and at J to 1 base, leaving 5 bases not matched to a gene. Germline-derived CDR1 and CDR2 are SEHNR and FQNEAQ (reference sequence). The CDR3 loop reads CASSLAAGTVNYGYTF. As DNA, the CDR3 is TGTGCCAGCAGCTTAGCGGCCGGGACAGTTAACTATGGCTACACCTTC. Combining the CDR3 with reference TRBV7-9 and TRBJ1-2 gives the whole variable domain DTGVSQNPRHKITKRGQNVTFRCDPISEHNRLYWYRQTLGQGPEFLTYFQNEAQLEKSRLLSDRFSAERPKGSFSTLEIQRTEQGDSAMYLCASSLAAGTVNYGYTFGSGTRLTVV.

The chain couples TRBV4-2 to TRBJ2-7, with TRBD2 identical over 10 bases. Germline V gene lookup returns CDR1 LGHNA and CDR2 YNFKEQ. V dropped 10 bases and J dropped 7; count of bases not matched to a gene: 19. The CDR3 runs 16 residues. The CDR3 DNA follows: TGTGCCATGGGCTTGCTCGGGTCTAGCGGGAGAGGGGAGCAGTACTTC. Protein: CAMGLLGSSGRGEQYF.

This clonotype came up many times. The CDR3 DNA is TGTGCCATCAGTGCTTACCCGGACAGGGATGGAGAGACCCAGTACTTC. Translated, it gives CAISAYPDRDGETQYF. The rearrangement joins TRBV10-3 to TRBJ2-5; 8 positions agree with TRBD1. The J segment lost 4 bases and the V segment lost 4 bases, leaving 11 bases of the junction unmatched. Germline values: CDR1 ENHRY, CDR2 SYGVKD. The CDR3 has 16 residues.

The chain carries TRBV5-2 and TRBJ1-1; TRBD1 is the table's D call, not checked against the DNA. TRBV5-2 is assigned pseudogene status. The CDR3 consists of 14 residues. CDR3 protein: CAMGPGRENTEAFF. DNA of the CDR3: TGTGCCATGGGCCCCGGGCGGGAGAACACTGAAGCTTTCTTT.

In this sample, this clonotype turned up many times. The chain uses TRBV12-3 or TRBV12-4 and TRBJ2-7; TRBD2 matches 11 bases. Trimming at V came to 5 bases and at J to 3 bases, leaving 3 bases not matched to a gene. The CDR3 runs to 14 residues. CDR3: CASSRLAGIYEQYF. DNA of the CDR3: TGTGCCAGCAGTCGACTAGCGGGAATCTACGAGCAGTACTTC.

The table lists this clonotype with many counts. The chain couples TRBV11-2 to TRBJ1-2; D gene uncertain. The V end was cut by 5 bases, the J end by 7 bases, with 11 bases between. This CDR3 has 12 amino acids. Looked up from germline, CDR1 is SGHAT and CDR2 is FQNNGV. This CDR3 reads CASSPGNSGYTF. CDR3 in DNA: TGTGCCAGCAGCCCGGGGAATAGTGGCTACACCTTC.

This sequence joins TRBV23-1 and TRBJ2-7; D is ambiguous. TRBV23-1 belongs to the ORF category, with a function that is uncertain. The CDR3 length is 15 residues. Trimming cost V 0 bases and J 7 bases, with 16 bases left between them. The CDR3 sequence: CASSQSHSDKWEQYV. CDR3 DNA sequence: TGCGCCAGCAGTCAATCGCATTCAGACAAGTGGGAGCAGTACGTC.

The V gene is TRBV5-1, the J gene TRBJ2-7, with D unresolved. This CDR3 contains 16 residues. CDR1 and CDR2 from the germline V gene are SGHRS and YFSETQ. The ends were cut back, 0 bases at V and 0 bases at J, with 13 bases in the middle. The CDR3 sequence: CASSLAQQPSSYEQYF. The CDR3 DNA reads TGCGCCAGCAGCTTGGCCCAGCAGCCGAGCTCCTACGAGCAGTACTTC.